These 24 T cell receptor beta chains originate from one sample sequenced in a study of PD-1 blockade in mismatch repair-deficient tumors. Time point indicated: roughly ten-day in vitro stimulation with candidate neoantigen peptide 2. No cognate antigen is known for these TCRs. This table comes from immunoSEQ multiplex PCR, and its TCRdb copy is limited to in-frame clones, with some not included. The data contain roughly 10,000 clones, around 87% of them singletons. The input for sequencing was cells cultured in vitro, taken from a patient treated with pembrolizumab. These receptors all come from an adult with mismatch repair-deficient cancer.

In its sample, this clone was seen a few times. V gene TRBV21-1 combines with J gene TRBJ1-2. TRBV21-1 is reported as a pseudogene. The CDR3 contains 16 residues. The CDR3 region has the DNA TGTGCCAGCAATGCGTCCTCAGTAGTCATCGGGTATGGCTACACCTTC. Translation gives CASNASSVVIGYGYTF.

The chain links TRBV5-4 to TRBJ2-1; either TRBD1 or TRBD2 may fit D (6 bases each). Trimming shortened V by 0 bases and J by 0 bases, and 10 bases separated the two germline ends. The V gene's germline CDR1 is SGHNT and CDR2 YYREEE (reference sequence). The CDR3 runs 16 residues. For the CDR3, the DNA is TGTGCCAGCAGCTTGGGGGGGGCCAGCTCCTACAATGAGCAGTTCTTC. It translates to CASSLGGASSYNEQFF.

CDR3 region: CASNVGFGGEQGTQYF. CDR3 in DNA: TGTGCCAGCAACGTCGGTTTTGGAGGGGAGCAGGGGACCCAGTACTTC. The J gene is TRBJ2-5, the V gene TRBV9; TRBD2 is a possible D gene (6 bases). The germline V gene encodes CDR1 SGDLS and CDR2 YYNGEE. This CDR3 has 16 amino acids. The V end lost 6 bases, the J end lost 7 bases, and 25 bases lay between the germline ends.

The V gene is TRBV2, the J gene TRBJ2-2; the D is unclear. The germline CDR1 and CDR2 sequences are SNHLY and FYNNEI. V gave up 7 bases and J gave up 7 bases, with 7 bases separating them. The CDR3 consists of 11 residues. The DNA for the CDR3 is TGTGCCAGCACTACGGTCGGGGAGCTGTTTTTT. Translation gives CASTTVGELFF.

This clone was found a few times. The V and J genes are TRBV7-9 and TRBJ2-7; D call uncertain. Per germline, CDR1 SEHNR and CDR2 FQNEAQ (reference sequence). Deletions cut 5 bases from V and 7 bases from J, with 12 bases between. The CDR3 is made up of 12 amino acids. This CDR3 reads CASSPLGGEQYF. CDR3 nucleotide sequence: TGTGCCAGCAGCCCCCTGGGTGGGGAGCAGTACTTC.

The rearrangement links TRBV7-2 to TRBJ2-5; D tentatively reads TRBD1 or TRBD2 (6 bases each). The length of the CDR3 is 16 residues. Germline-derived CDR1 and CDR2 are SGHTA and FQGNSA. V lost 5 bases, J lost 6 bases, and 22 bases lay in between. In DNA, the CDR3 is TGTGCCAGCAGCCAGAGGGGGGACACGATACAGAAGACCCAGTACTTC. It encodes CASSQRGDTIQKTQYF.

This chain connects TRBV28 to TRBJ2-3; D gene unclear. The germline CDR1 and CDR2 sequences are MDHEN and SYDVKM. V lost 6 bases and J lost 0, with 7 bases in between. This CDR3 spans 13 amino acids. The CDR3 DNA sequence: TGTGCCAGCAGGATAGACAGCACAGATACGCAGTATTTT. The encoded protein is CASRIDSTDTQYF.

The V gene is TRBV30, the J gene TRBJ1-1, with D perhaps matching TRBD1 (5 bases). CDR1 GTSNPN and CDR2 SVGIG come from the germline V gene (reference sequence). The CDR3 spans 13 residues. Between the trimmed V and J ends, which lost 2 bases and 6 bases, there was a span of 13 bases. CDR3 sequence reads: CAWSNPPGSEAFF. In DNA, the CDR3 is TGTGCCTGGAGTAACCCCCCAGGGTCTGAAGCTTTCTTT. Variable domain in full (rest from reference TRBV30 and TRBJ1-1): SQTIHQWPATLVQPVGSPLSLECTVEGTSNPNLYWYRQAAGRGLQLLFYSVGIGQISSEVPQNLSASRPQDRQFILSSKKLLLSDSGFYLCAWSNPPGSEAFFGQGTRLTVV.

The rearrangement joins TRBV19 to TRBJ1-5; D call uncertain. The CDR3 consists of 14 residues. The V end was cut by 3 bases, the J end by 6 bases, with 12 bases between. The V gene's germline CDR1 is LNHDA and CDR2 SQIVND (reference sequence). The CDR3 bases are TGTGCCAGTAGTATCGGAGGCGGTGGTCAGCCCCAGCATTTT. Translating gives CASSIGGGGQPQHF.

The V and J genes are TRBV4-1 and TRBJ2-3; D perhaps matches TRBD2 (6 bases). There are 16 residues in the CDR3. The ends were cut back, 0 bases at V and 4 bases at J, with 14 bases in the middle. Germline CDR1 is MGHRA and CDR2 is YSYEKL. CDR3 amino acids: CASSQDGVPGADTQYF. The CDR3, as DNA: TGCGCCAGCAGCCAAGATGGGGTTCCGGGAGCAGATACGCAGTATTTT.

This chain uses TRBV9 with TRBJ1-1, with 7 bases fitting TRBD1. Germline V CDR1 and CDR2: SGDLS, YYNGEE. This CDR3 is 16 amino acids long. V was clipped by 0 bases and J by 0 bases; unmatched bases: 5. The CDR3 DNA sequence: TGTGCCAGCAGCGTAGACCCGGGACAGATGAACACTGAAGCTTTCTTT. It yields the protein CASSVDPGQMNTEAFF.

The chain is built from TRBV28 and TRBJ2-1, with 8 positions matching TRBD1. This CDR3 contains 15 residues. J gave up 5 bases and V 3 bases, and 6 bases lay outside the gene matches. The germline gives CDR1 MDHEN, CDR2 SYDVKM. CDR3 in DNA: TGTGCCAGCAGTTTCCGGGACAGGATTCACAATGAGCAGTTCTTC. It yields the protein CASSFRDRIHNEQFF.

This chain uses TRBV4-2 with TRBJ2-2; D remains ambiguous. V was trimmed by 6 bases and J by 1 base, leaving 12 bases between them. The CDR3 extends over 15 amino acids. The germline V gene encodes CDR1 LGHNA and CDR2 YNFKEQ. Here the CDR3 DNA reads TGTGCCAGCAGTAGGCTAGGCGAGAACACCGGGGAGCTGTTTTTT. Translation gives CASSRLGENTGELFF.

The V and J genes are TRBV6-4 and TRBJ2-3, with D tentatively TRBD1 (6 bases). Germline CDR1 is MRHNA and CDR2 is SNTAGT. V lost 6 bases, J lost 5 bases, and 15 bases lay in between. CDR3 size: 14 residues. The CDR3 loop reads CASRGDNNKDTQYF. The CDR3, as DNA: TGTGCCAGCAGGGGGGACAACAATAAAGATACGCAGTATTTT.

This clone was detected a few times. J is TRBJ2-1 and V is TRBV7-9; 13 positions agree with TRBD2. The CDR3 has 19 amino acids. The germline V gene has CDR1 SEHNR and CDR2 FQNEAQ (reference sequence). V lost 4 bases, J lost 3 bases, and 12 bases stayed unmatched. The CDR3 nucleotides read TGTGCCAGCAGCTCCCGGACTAGCGGGAGTATAGGGATCTACAATGAGCAGTTCTTC. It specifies CASSSRTSGSIGIYNEQFF.

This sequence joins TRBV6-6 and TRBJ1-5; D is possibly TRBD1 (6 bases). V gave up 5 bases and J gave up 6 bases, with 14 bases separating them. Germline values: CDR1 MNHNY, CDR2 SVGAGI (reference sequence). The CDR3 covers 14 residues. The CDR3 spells CASSPIFRGQPQHF. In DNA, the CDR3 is TGTGCCAGCAGTCCGATATTCAGGGGTCAGCCCCAGCATTTT.

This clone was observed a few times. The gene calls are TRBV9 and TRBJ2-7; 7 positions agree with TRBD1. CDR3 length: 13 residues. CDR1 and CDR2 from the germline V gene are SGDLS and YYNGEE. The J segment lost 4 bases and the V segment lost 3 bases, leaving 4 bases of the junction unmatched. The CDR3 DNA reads TGTGCCAGCAGCGGAAGACAGGGTTACGAGCAGTACTTC. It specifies CASSGRQGYEQYF.

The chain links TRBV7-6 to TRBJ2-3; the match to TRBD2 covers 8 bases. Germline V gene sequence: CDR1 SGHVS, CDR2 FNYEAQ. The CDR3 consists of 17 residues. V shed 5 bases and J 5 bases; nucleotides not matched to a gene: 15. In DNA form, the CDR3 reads TGTGCCAGCAGCCCACACTCTGCGGGGGGCGCGGGAGATACGCAGTATTTT. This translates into CASSPHSAGGAGDTQYF.

The CDR3 sequence: CASSLLIPYEQYF. The CDR3 coding sequence is TGCGCCAGCAGCTTGTTAATCCCCTACGAGCAGTACTTC. The V and J genes are TRBV5-1 and TRBJ2-7; no clear D gene. Trimming took off 1 base at V and 2 bases at J, with 7 bases between the two ends. The CDR3 extends over 13 amino acids. Germline assignment: CDR1 SGHRS and CDR2 YFSETQ.

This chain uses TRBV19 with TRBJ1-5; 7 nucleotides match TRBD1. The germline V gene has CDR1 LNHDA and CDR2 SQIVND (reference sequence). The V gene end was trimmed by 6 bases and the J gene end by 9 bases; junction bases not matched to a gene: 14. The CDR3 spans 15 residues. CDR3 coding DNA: TGTGCCAGTAGCCCCGAAGGGGAGGGGGCCAGGCCCCAGCATTTT. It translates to CASSPEGEGARPQHF. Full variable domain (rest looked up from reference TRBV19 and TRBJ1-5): DGGITQSPKYLFRKEGQNVTLSCEQNLNHDAMYWYRQDPGQGLRLIYYSQIVNDFQKGDIAEGYSVSREKKESFPLTVTSAQKNPTAFYLCASSPEGEGARPQHFGDGTRLSIL.

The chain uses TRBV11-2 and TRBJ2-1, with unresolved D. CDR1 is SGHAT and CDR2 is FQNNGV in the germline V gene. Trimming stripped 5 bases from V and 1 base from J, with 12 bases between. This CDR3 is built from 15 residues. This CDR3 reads CASSPRSVSYNEQFF. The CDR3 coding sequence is TGTGCCAGCAGCCCACGGAGTGTGTCCTACAATGAGCAGTTCTTC. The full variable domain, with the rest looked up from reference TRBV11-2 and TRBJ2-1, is EAGVAQSPRYKIIEKRQSVAFWCNPISGHATLYWYQQILGQGPKLLIQFQNNGVVDDSQLPKDRFSAERLKGVDSTLKIQPAKLEDSAVYLCASSPRSVSYNEQFFGPGTRLTVL.

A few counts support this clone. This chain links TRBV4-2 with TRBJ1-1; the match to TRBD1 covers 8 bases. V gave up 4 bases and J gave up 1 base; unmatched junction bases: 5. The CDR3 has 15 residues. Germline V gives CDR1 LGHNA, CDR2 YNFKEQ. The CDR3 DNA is TGTGCCAGCAGCCCCACAGGACAGGGGAACACTGAAGCTTTCTTT. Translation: CASSPTGQGNTEAFF.

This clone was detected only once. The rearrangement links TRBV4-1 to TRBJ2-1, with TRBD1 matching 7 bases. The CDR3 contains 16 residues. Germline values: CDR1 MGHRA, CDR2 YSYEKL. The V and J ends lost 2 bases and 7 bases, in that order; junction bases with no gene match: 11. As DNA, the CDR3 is TGCGCCAGCAGCCAATCGTTGGCAGGGGGTTTGAATGAGCAGTTCTTC. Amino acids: CASSQSLAGGLNEQFF.

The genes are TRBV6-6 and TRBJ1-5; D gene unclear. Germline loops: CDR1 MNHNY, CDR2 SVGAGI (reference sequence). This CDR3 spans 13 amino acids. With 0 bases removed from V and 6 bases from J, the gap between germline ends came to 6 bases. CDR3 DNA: TGTGCCAGCAGTTACTCCCGGGGTCAGCCCCAGCATTTT. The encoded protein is CASSYSRGQPQHF.